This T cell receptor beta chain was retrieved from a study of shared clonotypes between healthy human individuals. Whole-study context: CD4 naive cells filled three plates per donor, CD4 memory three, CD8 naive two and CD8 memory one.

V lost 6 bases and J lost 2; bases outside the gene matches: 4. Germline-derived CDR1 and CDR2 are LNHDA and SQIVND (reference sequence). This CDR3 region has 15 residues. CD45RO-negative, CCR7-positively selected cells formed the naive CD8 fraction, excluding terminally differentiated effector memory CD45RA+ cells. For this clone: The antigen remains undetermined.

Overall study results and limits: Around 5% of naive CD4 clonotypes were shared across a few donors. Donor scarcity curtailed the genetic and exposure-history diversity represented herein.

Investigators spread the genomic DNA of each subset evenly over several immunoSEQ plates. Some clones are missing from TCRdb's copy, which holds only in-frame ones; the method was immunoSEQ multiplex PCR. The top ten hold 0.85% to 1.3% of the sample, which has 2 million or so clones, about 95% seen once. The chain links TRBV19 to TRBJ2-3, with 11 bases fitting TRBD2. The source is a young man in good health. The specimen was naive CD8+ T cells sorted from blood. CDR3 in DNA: TGTGCCAGTAGCACACTAGCGGGGGACACAGATACGCAGTATTTT. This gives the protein CASSTLAGDTDTQYF.